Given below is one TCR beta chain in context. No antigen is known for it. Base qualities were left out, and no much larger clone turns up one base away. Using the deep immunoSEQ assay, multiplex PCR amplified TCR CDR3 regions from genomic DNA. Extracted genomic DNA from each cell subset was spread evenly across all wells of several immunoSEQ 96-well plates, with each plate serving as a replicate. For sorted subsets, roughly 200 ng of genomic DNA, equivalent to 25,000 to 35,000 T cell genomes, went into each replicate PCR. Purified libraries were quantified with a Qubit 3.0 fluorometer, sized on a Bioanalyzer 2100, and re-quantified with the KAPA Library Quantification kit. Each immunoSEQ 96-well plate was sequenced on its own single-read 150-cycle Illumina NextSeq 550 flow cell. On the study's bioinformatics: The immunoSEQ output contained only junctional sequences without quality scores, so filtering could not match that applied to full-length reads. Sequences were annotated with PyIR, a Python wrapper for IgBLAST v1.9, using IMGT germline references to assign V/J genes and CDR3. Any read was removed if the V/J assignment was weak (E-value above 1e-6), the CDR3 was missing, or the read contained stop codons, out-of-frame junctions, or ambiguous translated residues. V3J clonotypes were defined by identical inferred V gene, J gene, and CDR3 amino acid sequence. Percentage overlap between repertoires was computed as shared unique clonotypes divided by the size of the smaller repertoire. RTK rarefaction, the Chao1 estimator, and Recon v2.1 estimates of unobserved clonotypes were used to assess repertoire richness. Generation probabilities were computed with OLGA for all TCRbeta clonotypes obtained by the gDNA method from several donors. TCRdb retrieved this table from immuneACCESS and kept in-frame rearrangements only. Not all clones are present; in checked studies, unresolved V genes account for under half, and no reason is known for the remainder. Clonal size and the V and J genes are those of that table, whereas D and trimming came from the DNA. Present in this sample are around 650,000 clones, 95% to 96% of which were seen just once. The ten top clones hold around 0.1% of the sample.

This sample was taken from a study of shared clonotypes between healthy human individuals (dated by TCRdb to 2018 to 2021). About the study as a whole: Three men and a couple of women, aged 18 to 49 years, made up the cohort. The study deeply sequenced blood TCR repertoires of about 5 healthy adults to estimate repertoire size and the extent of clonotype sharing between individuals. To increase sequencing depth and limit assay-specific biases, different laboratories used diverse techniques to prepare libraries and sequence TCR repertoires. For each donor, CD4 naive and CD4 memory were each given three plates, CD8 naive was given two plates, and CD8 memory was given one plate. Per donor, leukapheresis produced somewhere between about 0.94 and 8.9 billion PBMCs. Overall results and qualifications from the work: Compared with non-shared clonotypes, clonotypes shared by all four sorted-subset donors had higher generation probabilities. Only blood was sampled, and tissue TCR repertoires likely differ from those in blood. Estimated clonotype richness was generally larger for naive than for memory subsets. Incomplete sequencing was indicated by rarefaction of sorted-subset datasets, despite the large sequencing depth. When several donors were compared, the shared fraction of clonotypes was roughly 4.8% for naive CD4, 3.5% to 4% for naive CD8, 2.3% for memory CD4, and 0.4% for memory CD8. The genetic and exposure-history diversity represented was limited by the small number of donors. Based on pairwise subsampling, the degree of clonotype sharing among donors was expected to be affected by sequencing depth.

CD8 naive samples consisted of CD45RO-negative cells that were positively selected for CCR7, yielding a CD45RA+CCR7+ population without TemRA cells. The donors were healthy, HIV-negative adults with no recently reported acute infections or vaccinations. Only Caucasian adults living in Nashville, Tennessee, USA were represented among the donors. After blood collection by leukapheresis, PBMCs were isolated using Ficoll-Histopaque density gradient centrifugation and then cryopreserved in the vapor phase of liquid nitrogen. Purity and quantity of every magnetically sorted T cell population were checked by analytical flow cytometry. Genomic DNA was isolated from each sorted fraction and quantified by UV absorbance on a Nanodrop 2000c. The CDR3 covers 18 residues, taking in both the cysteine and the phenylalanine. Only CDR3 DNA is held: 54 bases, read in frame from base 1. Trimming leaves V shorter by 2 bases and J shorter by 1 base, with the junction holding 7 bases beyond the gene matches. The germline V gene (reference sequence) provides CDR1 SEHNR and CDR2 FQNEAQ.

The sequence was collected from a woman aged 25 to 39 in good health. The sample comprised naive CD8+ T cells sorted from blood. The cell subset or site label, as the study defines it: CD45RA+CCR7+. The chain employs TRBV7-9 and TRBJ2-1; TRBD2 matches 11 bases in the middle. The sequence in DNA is TGTGCCAGCAGCTTATTACTAGCGGGAGCTGCTTCCTACAATGAGCAGTTCTTC. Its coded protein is CASSLLLAGAASYNEQFF. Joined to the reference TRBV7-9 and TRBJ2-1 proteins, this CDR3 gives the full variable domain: DTGVSQNPRHKITKRGQNVTFRCDPISEHNRLYWYRQTLGQGPEFLTYFQNEAQLEKSRLLSDRFSAERPKGSFSTLEIQRTEQGDSAMYLCASSLLLAGAASYNEQFFGPGTRLTVL.